The 18 T cell receptor beta chains listed next were all sequenced from one sample in a study of T cells in Graves' hyperthyroidism and ophthalmopathy. RNA transcripts served as the template for amplifying TCR beta CDR3 regions. Carried out on the TCR CDR3, a first-round RT-PCR used the HTBI primer set. One entry per CDR3 protein, called by TCRdb with MiXCR from the multiplex PCR reads. The sample records more than 550,000 distinct CDR3 sequences, nearly 45% being singletons. Sequenced material: peripheral blood or thyroid tissue (not recorded which). The source is an adult man with Graves' disease, either hyperthyroidism or ophthalmopathy (not recorded which).

This sequence joins TRBV2 and TRBJ2-7; D uncertain. CDR1 is SNHLY, CDR2 FYNNEI, per germline. The CDR3 has 13 amino acids. Between the trimmed V and J ends, which lost 4 bases and 0 bases, there was a span of 7 bases. CDR3 DNA: TGTGCCAGCAGTGGGAGAAGCTCCTACGAGCAGTACTTC. Its protein product is CASSGRSSYEQYF. Variable domain in full (rest from reference TRBV2 and TRBJ2-7): EPEVTQTPSHQVTQMGQEVILRCVPISNHLYFYWYRQILGQKVEFLVSFYNNEISEKSEIFDDQFSVERPDGSNFTLKIRSTKLEDSAMYFCASSGRSSYEQYFGPGTRLTVT.

This clonotype came up a few times. The genes are TRBV24-1 and TRBJ2-2, with D hard to call. The germline V gene encodes CDR1 KGHDR and CDR2 SFDVKD. The CDR3 has 13 amino acids. V lost 11 bases and J lost 7, with 16 bases in between. CDR3 loop: CASSQVHGGELFF. As DNA, the CDR3 is TGTGCCAGCAGCCAAGTCCATGGCGGGGAGCTGTTTTTT.

At least ten counts were recorded for this clonotype. This rearrangement joins TRBV2 to TRBJ1-1, with TRBD1 matching over 9 bases. Germline V gene sequence: CDR1 SNHLY, CDR2 FYNNEI. Germline trimming cut 6 bases from V and 8 bases from J; bases unmatched to any gene: 7. The CDR3 contains 13 residues. This chain's CDR3 is CASRLGQGPEAFF. The CDR3 DNA sequence: TGTGCCAGCAGACTGGGACAGGGCCCCGAAGCTTTCTTT.

This clonotype has a count of ten or more. The V call is TRBV20-1, the J call TRBJ1-2; TRBD1 matches at 8 bases. Germline values: CDR1 DFQATT, CDR2 SNEGSKA (reference sequence). Germline trimming cut 5 bases from V and 6 bases from J; bases unmatched to any gene: 8. The CDR3 covers 13 residues. CDR3 nucleotide sequence: TGCAGTGCTGCCAGACAGGGGAGGGATGGCTACACCTTC. It encodes CSAARQGRDGYTF.

This clonotype was picked up a small number of times. The V gene is TRBV5-1, the J gene TRBJ1-6; D might be TRBD1 (6 bases). The CDR3 loop spans 15 amino acids. Deletions cut 0 bases from V and 5 bases from J, with 9 bases between. The germline V gene encodes CDR1 SGHRS and CDR2 YFSETQ. As DNA, the CDR3 is TGCGCCAGCAGCTTGGTGGGGGCGGATAATTCACCCCTCCACTTT. Its protein product is CASSLVGADNSPLHF. The full variable domain, in which reference TRBV5-1 and TRBJ1-6 provide the parts outside the CDR3, is KAGVTQTPRYLIKTRGQQVTLSCSPISGHRSVSWYQQTPGQGLQFLFEYFSETQRNKGNFPGRFSGRQFSNSRSEMNVSTLELGDSALYLCASSLVGADNSPLHFGNGTRLTVT.

This clonotype was counted only a few times. A much larger clone sits a single nucleotide away, making a read error possible. This chain joins TRBV7-2 and TRBJ2-6; TRBD1 matches 8 bases. The CDR3 spans 18 residues. Germline V gives CDR1 SGHTA, CDR2 FQGNSA. The CDR3 region is CASSLVGTGLSGANGLTF. CDR3 coding DNA: TGTGCCAGCAGCTTAGTAGGGACAGGACTCTCTGGGGCCAACGGCCTGACTTTC.

This chain joins TRBV5-1 and TRBJ1-1; D perhaps matches TRBD1 (5 bases). Between the trimmed V and J ends, which lost 3 bases and 3 bases, there was a span of 9 bases. The germline CDR1 and CDR2 sequences are SGHRS and YFSETQ. The CDR3 sequence is 13 residues long. CDR3 nucleotides: TGCGCCAGCAGCTCCCAGGGTCACACTGAAGCTTTCTTT. It codes for CASSSQGHTEAFF.

The chain carries TRBV29-1 and TRBJ1-6; the D gene is possibly TRBD1 (6 bases). The CDR3 runs 13 residues. The germline V gene encodes CDR1 SQVTM and CDR2 ANQGSEA. Trimming removed 7 bases from V and 5 bases from J, with 12 bases in between. The DNA for the CDR3 is TGCAGCGCCGAAACAGGGAATAATTCACCCCTCCACTTT. Translation: CSAETGNNSPLHF.

This clonotype has at least ten counts. The CDR3 sequence is CASSLGGVPDGYTF. DNA of the CDR3: TGTGCCAGCAGCTTAGGAGGGGTGCCCGATGGCTACACCTTC. This sequence joins TRBV7-9 and TRBJ1-2; tentative D call: TRBD1 (5 bases). The CDR3 runs to 14 residues. With 1 base removed from V and 6 bases from J, the gap between germline ends came to 12 bases. Germline V lookup: CDR1 SEHNR, CDR2 FQNEAQ (reference sequence). The full variable domain, completed using reference TRBV7-9 and TRBJ1-2, is DTGVSQNPRHKITKRGQNVTFRCDPISEHNRLYWYRQTLGQGPEFLTYFQNEAQLEKSRLLSDRFSAERPKGSFSTLEIQRTEQGDSAMYLCASSLGGVPDGYTFGSGTRLTVV.

This clonotype occurred many times. The chain couples TRBV7-9 to TRBJ2-5, with D perhaps TRBD1 (5 bases). The germline V gene encodes CDR1 SEHNR and CDR2 FQNEAQ (reference sequence). This CDR3 region has 13 residues. V dropped 5 bases and J dropped 2 bases, with 9 bases sitting between them. DNA for the CDR3: TGTGCCAGCAGCACCCGGACACAAGAGACCCAGTACTTC. It codes for CASSTRTQETQYF.

This clonotype was counted only a few times. The chain combines TRBV5-1 with TRBJ1-1; 12 bases align to TRBD1. V dropped 4 bases and J dropped 2; count of bases not matched to a gene: 9. CDR1 and CDR2 from the germline V gene are SGHRS and YFSETQ. This CDR3 comprises 17 residues. Here the CDR3 reads CASSQPGQGAVNTEAFF. CDR3 DNA sequence: TGCGCCAGCAGCCAACCGGGACAGGGGGCAGTCAACACTGAAGCTTTCTTT. Together with reference TRBV5-1 and TRBJ1-1, the CDR3 gives the full variable domain: KAGVTQTPRYLIKTRGQQVTLSCSPISGHRSVSWYQQTPGQGLQFLFEYFSETQRNKGNFPGRFSGRQFSNSRSEMNVSTLELGDSALYLCASSQPGQGAVNTEAFFGQGTRLTVV.

This clonotype has only one observation. A much more abundant neighbour one base away suggests this may be a read error. This chain connects TRBV2 to TRBJ1-1; D remains ambiguous. The CDR3 totals 12 residues. Germline CDR1 and CDR2: SNHLY and FYNNEI. The CDR3, as DNA: TGTGCCAGCAGTGCGGACGGAACTGAAGCTCTCTTT. The encoded protein is CASSADGTEALF.

This rearrangement joins TRBV5-1 to TRBJ1-1; D ambiguous. Looked up from germline, CDR1 is SGHRS and CDR2 is YFSETQ. V dropped 2 bases and J dropped 0 bases, with 11 bases sitting between them. The CDR3 extends over 15 amino acids. The CDR3 nucleotides are TGCGCCAGCAGCTTAACCGGTAACATGAACACTGAAGCTTTCTTT. Translated: CASSLTGNMNTEAFF.

This chain uses TRBV19 with TRBJ1-5; D is undetermined. V was shortened by 8 bases and J by 4 bases, with 3 bases between the two germline ends. The CDR3 runs 10 residues. The V gene's germline CDR1 is LNHDA and CDR2 SQIVND (reference sequence). The CDR3 region is CASHNQPQHF. CDR3 bases: TGTGCCAGTCATAATCAGCCCCAGCATTTT.

The rearrangement joins TRBV10-3 to TRBJ2-7; a possible D gene is TRBD1 (6 bases). Germline CDR1 is ENHRY and CDR2 is SYGVKD. Trimming removed 3 bases at V and 6 bases at J, with 15 bases between. The CDR3 runs 14 residues. The CDR3 loop is CAISDAAGDAEQYF. CDR3 coding DNA: TGTGCCATCAGTGACGCGGCAGGGGATGCCGAGCAGTACTTC.

The chain joins TRBV5-1 to TRBJ2-2; D ambiguous. The V gene's germline CDR1 is SGHRS and CDR2 YFSETQ. The V gene lost 1 base and the J gene lost 1 base, with 5 bases spanning the gap. CDR3 size: 14 residues. This chain's CDR3 is CASSLWENTGELFF. CDR3 DNA: TGCGCCAGCAGCTTGTGGGAGAACACCGGGGAGCTGTTTTTT.

In this sample, this clonotype turned up a few times. The rearrangement links TRBV4-1 to TRBJ2-5, with TRBD2 matching 7 bases. Looked up from germline, CDR1 is MGHRA and CDR2 is YSYEKL. The CDR3 is 15 residues long. The V gene end was trimmed by 3 bases and the J gene end by 5 bases; junction bases not matched to a gene: 9. Here the CDR3 reads CASSQGRAGMETQYF. CDR3 DNA sequence: TGCGCCAGCAGCCAGGGAAGAGCGGGAATGGAGACCCAGTACTTC.

This clonotype was recorded at least ten times. This chain connects TRBV7-8 to TRBJ1-6; D is uncertain. Germline V CDR1 and CDR2: SGHVS, FQNEAQ. Trimming took 5 bases from V and 5 from J, leaving 4 bases between them. The CDR3 extends over 12 amino acids. The CDR3 DNA reads TGTGCCAGCAGCAACAATAATTCACCCCTCCACTTT. This sequence encodes CASSNNNSPLHF.